The next 11 T cell receptor beta chains were all read from a single sample in a study of early T cells in non-severe SARS-CoV-2 infection. MiXCR, applied by TCRdb to the 5' RACE reads, yields one record per CDR3 protein. Of about 89,000 distinct CDR3 sequences listed, 14% to 15% are singletons. Sequencing was carried out using whole blood. Receptors originate from an adult who was a healthcare worker with PCR-confirmed SARS-CoV-2 infection or an uninfected control (not recorded which).

This clonotype was picked up many times. This sequence joins TRBV7-3 and TRBJ1-2; D is unclear. Looked up from germline, CDR1 is SGHTA and CDR2 is FQGTGA. Trimming shortened V by 3 bases and J by 8 bases, and 13 bases separated the two germline ends. The CDR3 spans 13 residues. CDR3 in DNA: TGTGCCAGCAGCTTCAGTCTATCATCGGGCTACACCTTC. Translated, it gives CASSFSLSSGYTF.

There are a few counts of this clonotype. This rearrangement joins TRBV7-3 to TRBJ1-1; D might be TRBD1 (5 bases). Germline values: CDR1 SGHTA, CDR2 FQGTGA. The ends were cut back, 5 bases at V and 7 bases at J, with 14 bases in the middle. The CDR3 extends over 13 amino acids. This chain's CDR3 is CASSTTGSNEAFF. As DNA, the CDR3 is TGTGCCAGCAGCACCACAGGTTCTAATGAAGCTTTCTTT. Complete variable domain (other parts from reference TRBV7-3 and TRBJ1-1): GAGVSQTPSNKVTEKGKYVELRCDPISGHTALYWYRQSLGQGPEFLIYFQGTGAADDSGLPNDRFFAVRPEGSVSTLKIQRTERGDSAVYLCASSTTGSNEAFFGQGTRLTVV.

A few counts support this clonotype. The V call is TRBV24-1, the J call TRBJ1-4; 8 bases line up with TRBD1. The germline V gene has CDR1 KGHDR and CDR2 SFDVKD. CDR3 size: 17 residues. J lost 5 bases, V lost 4 bases, and 11 bases had no gene match. In DNA form, the CDR3 reads TGTGCCACCAGTGAAGGTGGCCGAACAGGGGGGAATGAAAAACTGTTTTTT. Translating gives CATSEGGRTGGNEKLFF.

The V and J genes are TRBV10-2 and TRBJ1-1; 8 nucleotides match TRBD1. V lost 3 bases, J lost 4 bases, and 7 bases stayed unmatched. The CDR3 covers 15 residues. Germline assignment: CDR1 WSHSY and CDR2 SAAADI. CDR3: CASSDATGVVTEAFF. The DNA for the CDR3 is TGCGCCAGCAGTGACGCGACAGGGGTTGTCACTGAAGCTTTCTTT.

This clonotype turned up a few times. This chain links TRBV5-6 with TRBJ2-4, with 8 bases that match TRBD1. The CDR3 consists of 13 residues. V gave up 1 base and J gave up 9 bases; unmatched junction bases: 3. Germline-derived CDR1 and CDR2 are SGHDT and YYEEEE. CDR3 bases: TGTGCCAGCAGCTTGCAGGGGGCTACCATTCAGTACTTC. This sequence encodes CASSLQGATIQYF.

This sequence joins TRBV4-2 and TRBJ2-1; D ambiguous. Germline CDR1 LGHNA, CDR2 YNFKEQ. The CDR3 totals 16 residues. V was shortened by 2 bases and J by 1 base, with 12 bases between the two germline ends. Written as DNA, the CDR3 is TGTGCCAGCAGCCAAATCCTCTACCGTTCCTACAATGAGCAGTTCTTC. It encodes CASSQILYRSYNEQFF.

V and J are TRBV12-3 or TRBV12-4 and TRBJ2-5; D remains unclear. This CDR3 is 15 amino acids long. V was pared by 0 bases and J by 2 bases, with 10 bases between. The CDR3 sequence: CASSLAGLDQETQYF. The CDR3, as DNA: TGTGCCAGCAGTTTAGCAGGGCTCGATCAAGAGACCCAGTACTTC.

The chain couples TRBV12-3 or TRBV12-4 to TRBJ2-1, with D possibly being TRBD2 (5 bases). V was clipped by 7 bases and J by 1 base, with 14 bases between them. This CDR3 contains 15 residues. DNA for the CDR3: TGTGCCAGCACCCCCCGGGGTGGGTCCTACAATGAGCAGTTCTTC. Translating gives CASTPRGGSYNEQFF.

The chain employs TRBV6-1 and TRBJ2-3, with D possibly being TRBD2 (6 bases). The CDR3 consists of 14 residues. V lost 1 base to trimming and J lost 1 base, with 6 bases between them. Germline V gene lookup returns CDR1 MNHNS and CDR2 SASEGT. The CDR3 protein is CASSEGGGTDTQYF. The CDR3 DNA is TGTGCCAGCAGTGAAGGGGGGGGCACAGATACGCAGTATTTT.

The chain couples TRBV29-1 to TRBJ1-4; D is ambiguous. From germline, CDR1 is SQVTM and CDR2 ANQGSEA. V lost 4 bases and J 7 bases, leaving 7 bases between the germline ends. This CDR3 has 11 amino acids. CDR3 nucleotide sequence: TGCAGCGTTGCCATTGGTGAAAAACTGTTTTTT. Encoded protein: CSVAIGEKLFF.

This clonotype has at least ten counts. This chain connects TRBV2 to TRBJ2-7; TRBD2 might be the D (6 bases). Germline-derived CDR1 and CDR2 are SNHLY and FYNNEI. Trimming took 3 bases from V and 2 from J, leaving 11 bases between them. CDR3 length: 14 residues. The CDR3 region is CASSEGRGTYEQYV. For the CDR3, the DNA is TGTGCCAGCAGTGAGGGGCGCGGGACCTACGAGCAGTACGTC.